The entry that follows covers one T cell receptor beta chain sequence. This entry is derived from a study of blood T cell repertoires in COVID-19. On the study more broadly: Two negative PCRs, clearance, or symptom resolution were required of recovered Cohort 3 donors.

As handled by the study authors: Reference gene primer amplification in the assay estimated nucleated cell counts. Produced via immunoSEQ multiplex PCR; TCRdb's table is partial and in-frame only. The V and J calls and the clone size are those of that table, but D and trimming were determined from the DNA. The table includes approximately 170,000 clones, around 79% detected once. The sample comprised PBMCs or T cells enriched from blood (not recorded which). The sequence was collected from a woman in her seventies in a cohort exposed to, infected with or recovered from COVID-19 (not recorded which).

Here the CDR3 reads CASSQQGAWTDTQYF. The CDR3 region has the DNA TGTGCCAGCAGTCAACAGGGGGCTTGGACAGATACGCAGTATTTT. The V and J genes are TRBV7-8 and TRBJ2-3; TRBD1 matches 9 bases. Germline values: CDR1 SGHVS, CDR2 FQNEAQ. The CDR3 totals 15 residues. V dropped 6 bases and J dropped 3; count of bases not matched to a gene: 7.